These 21 T cell receptor beta chains came from one sample sequenced in a study of T cells after yellow fever vaccination (dated by TCRdb to the late 2010s). Read against the paper, the sample's treatment or condition label means: live attenuated yellow fever vaccine strain. Library preparation used 5' RACE. The sequencer listed for this sample is Illumina NovaSeq 6000. Clones were called with MiXCR by TCRdb after fastp trimmed the public reads at Q25, and only in-frame beta chains were retained. Rows merge per CDR3 protein into single entries with the most common DNA and genes. The sample has about 300,000 distinct CDR3 sequences on record, less than 9.5% of them singletons. The ten largest account for about 3.7% of the sample. Here the sequenced sample was CD4+ T cells sorted from PBMCs, taken 5 days after the yellow fever booster vaccination. The receptor source for this set is a man aged 18 to 29 who received the YFV17D yellow fever vaccine.

The chain combines TRBV9 with TRBJ1-1, with TRBD1 identical over 7 bases. This CDR3 contains 15 residues. The germline CDR1 and CDR2 sequences are SGDLS and YYNGEE. Trimming took 0 bases from V and 2 from J; bases not matched to a gene: 4. The chain's CDR3 is CASSVAGGVNTEAFF. In DNA form, the CDR3 reads TGTGCCAGCAGCGTAGCAGGGGGGGTCAACACTGAAGCTTTCTTT.

This clonotype has only a few counts. This chain joins TRBV7-8 and TRBJ2-5; 7 nucleotides line up with TRBD2. The germline V gene has CDR1 SGHVS and CDR2 FQNEAQ. J lost 1 base, V lost 5 bases, and 10 bases had no gene match. The CDR3 totals 16 residues. The CDR3 protein is CASSLLTSRVQETQYF. The CDR3 DNA follows: TGTGCCAGCAGCCTTCTGACTAGCCGCGTCCAAGAGACCCAGTACTTC.

The chain links TRBV7-2 to TRBJ2-7; D not certain. This CDR3 spans 13 amino acids. Germline CDR1 is SGHTA and CDR2 is FQGNSA. V lost 1 base, J lost 5 bases, and 9 bases lay in between. The CDR3 DNA is TGTGCCAGCAGCTTAGTTGAATCCCACGAGCAGTACTTC. It translates to CASSLVESHEQYF.

This clonotype was observed many times. The J gene is TRBJ1-2, the V gene TRBV30; TRBD1 matches at 8 bases. Germline V gene data show CDR1 as GTSNPN and CDR2 as SVGIG (reference sequence). The CDR3 has 15 amino acids. The trim removed 2 bases at V and 4 bases at J, leaving 9 bases unmatched. The CDR3 sequence is CAWSKAGGGGYGYTF. The CDR3 nucleotides read TGTGCCTGGAGTAAAGCAGGGGGCGGCGGCTATGGCTACACCTTC.

This clonotype was detected a few times. The V and J genes are TRBV7-9 and TRBJ2-1; 13 nucleotides line up with TRBD2. J was trimmed by 10 bases and V by 5 bases; bases with no gene match: 11. From germline, CDR1 is SEHNR and CDR2 FQNEAQ (reference sequence). The CDR3 consists of 16 residues. The CDR3 spells CASSPGTSGVLGEQFF. In nucleotides, the CDR3 is TGTGCCAGCAGCCCCGGGACTAGCGGGGTCCTTGGGGAGCAGTTCTTC.

This rearrangement joins TRBV12-3 or TRBV12-4 to TRBJ2-3, with 8 bases that match TRBD2. The CDR3 consists of 15 residues. V shed 5 bases, J shed 5 bases, and the junction held 9 bases outside the gene matches. The DNA for the CDR3 is TGTGCCAGCAGTACCGGGGGGGCCGGTGGAGATACGCAGTATTTT. Its protein is CASSTGGAGGDTQYF.

This chain links TRBV7-3 with TRBJ2-5; 7 positions agree with TRBD1. The ends lost 5 bases at V and 2 bases at J; junction bases unmatched: 8. This CDR3 contains 15 residues. Germline CDR1 and CDR2: SGHTA and FQGTGA. CDR3 bases: TGTGCCAGCAGCGACCTCCCGGGACAGCAAGAGACCCAGTACTTC. This encodes CASSDLPGQQETQYF.

This clonotype was detected a few times. V usage is TRBV7-8 and J usage is TRBJ2-7, with D tentatively TRBD2 (6 bases). Trimming shortened V by 1 base and J by 5 bases, and 12 bases separated the two germline ends. Germline-derived CDR1 and CDR2 are SGHVS and FQNEAQ. The CDR3 length is 14 residues. This chain's CDR3 is CASSLGATGDEQYF. CDR3 bases: TGTGCCAGCAGCTTAGGTGCAACGGGGGACGAGCAGTACTTC. The full variable domain, completed using reference TRBV7-8 and TRBJ2-7, is GAGVSQSPRYKVAKRGQDVALRCDPISGHVSLFWYQQALGQGPEFLTYFQNEAQLDKSGLPSDRFFAERPEGSVSTLKIQRTQQEDSAVYLCASSLGATGDEQYFGPGTRLTVT.

This clonotype was seen repeatedly, ten times or more. The chain recombines TRBV12-3 or TRBV12-4 with TRBJ1-2; D not resolved. With 3 bases removed from V and 3 bases from J, the gap between germline ends came to 11 bases. This CDR3 region has 14 residues. The DNA of the CDR3 is TGTGCCAGCAGTTTTTCCCATTCGGACTATGGCTACACCTTC. Translated, it gives CASSFSHSDYGYTF.

The V gene is TRBV27, the J gene TRBJ2-5; perhaps TRBD1 as D (5 bases). V was shortened by 6 bases and J by 6 bases, with 17 bases between the two germline ends. Per germline, CDR1 MNHEY and CDR2 SMNVEV (reference sequence). CDR3 length: 14 residues. CDR3 nucleotides: TGTGCCAGCAGCCCCATGGCAGGGTCGAAGACCCAGTACTTC. Translated, it gives CASSPMAGSKTQYF.

For the CDR3, the DNA is TGTGCCAGTCTTAAGTGGAATGAGCAGTTCTTC. Amino acids: CASLKWNEQFF. The chain uses TRBV19 and TRBJ2-1; no reliable D call. Per germline, CDR1 LNHDA and CDR2 SQIVND (reference sequence). The CDR3 totals 11 residues. Trimming removed 8 bases at V and 7 bases at J, with 9 bases between.

The chain employs TRBV7-8 and TRBJ1-2, with 10 bases matching TRBD1. V gave up 5 bases and J gave up 7 bases; unmatched junction bases: 10. The CDR3 loop spans 15 amino acids. Germline V gene lookup returns CDR1 SGHVS and CDR2 FQNEAQ. The CDR3 DNA reads as TGTGCCAGCAGCACCCGGACAGGGGGATTCGGTGGCTACACCTTC. It yields the protein CASSTRTGGFGGYTF.

Ten or more counts support this clonotype. This chain links TRBV5-1 with TRBJ2-2; D not resolved. Trimming cost V 1 base and J 3 bases, with 4 bases left between them. In germline, CDR1 is SGHRS, CDR2 YFSETQ. CDR3 length: 13 amino acids. For the CDR3, the DNA is TGCGCCAGCAGCTTGAGTGACACCGGGGAGCTGTTTTTT. Protein: CASSLSDTGELFF.

This chain links TRBV28 with TRBJ2-5; TRBD1 might be the D (6 bases). This CDR3 is built from 14 residues. The V gene lost 3 bases and the J gene lost 4 bases, with 12 bases spanning the gap. Germline V CDR1 and CDR2: MDHEN, SYDVKM. The chain's CDR3 is CASSFQGNRETQYF. In DNA form, the CDR3 reads TGTGCCAGCAGTTTTCAGGGGAATCGAGAGACCCAGTACTTC. The entire variable domain, with the rest obtained from reference TRBV28 and TRBJ2-5, is as follows: DVKVTQSSRYLVKRTGEKVFLECVQDMDHENMFWYRQDPGLGLRLIYFSYDVKMKEKGDIPEGYSVSREKKERFSLILESASTNQTSMYLCASSFQGNRETQYFGPGTRLLVL.

This chain's CDR3 is CASSPLNGYEQYV. The DNA of the CDR3 is TGTGCCAGCTCACCACTTAACGGCTACGAGCAGTACGTC. This rearrangement joins TRBV18 to TRBJ2-7; D gene uncertain. This CDR3 is built from 13 residues. Germline V CDR1 and CDR2: KGHSH, LQKENI. Trimming shortened V by 1 base and J by 3 bases, and 7 bases separated the two germline ends.

Only a few counts were recorded for this clonotype. The rearrangement joins TRBV6-2 or TRBV6-3 to TRBJ2-2; D may be TRBD1 (6 bases). Looked up from germline, CDR1 is MNHEY and CDR2 is SVGEGT. Trimming stripped 6 bases from V and 6 bases from J, with 17 bases between. The CDR3 sequence is 15 residues long. In nucleotides, the CDR3 is TGTGCCAGCAGCAAAGCTAGAGGGGGACCCGGGGAGCTGTTTTTT. Its translation is CASSKARGGPGELFF.

The chain carries TRBV19 and TRBJ1-5; the D is unclear. V was trimmed by 5 bases and J by 5 bases, leaving 19 bases between them. The CDR3 sequence is 16 residues long. Looked up from germline, CDR1 is LNHDA and CDR2 is SQIVND (reference sequence). CDR3 coding DNA: TGTGCCAGTAGTCTCATTAAAAGTGGATCTTATCAGCCCCAGCATTTT. This translates into CASSLIKSGSYQPQHF. Complete variable domain (other parts from reference TRBV19 and TRBJ1-5): DGGITQSPKYLFRKEGQNVTLSCEQNLNHDAMYWYRQDPGQGLRLIYYSQIVNDFQKGDIAEGYSVSREKKESFPLTVTSAQKNPTAFYLCASSLIKSGSYQPQHFGDGTRLSIL.

DNA of the CDR3: TGTGCCAGCAGTTGGCAGGGGGGCGCGACCTACGAGCAGTACTTC. Amino acid sequence: CASSWQGGATYEQYF. The rearrangement uses TRBV6-2 or TRBV6-3 and TRBJ2-7, with a possible D match to TRBD1 (7 bases). Trimming left V 4 bases short and J 2 bases short, with 15 bases between. CDR1 is MNHEY, CDR2 SVGEGT, per germline. The length of the CDR3 is 15 residues.

This clonotype was counted a few times. V and J are TRBV6-5 and TRBJ1-6; no firm D call. CDR1 and CDR2 from the germline V gene are MNHEY and SVGAGI. The CDR3 length is 17 residues. Deletions cut 0 bases from V and 9 bases from J, with 18 bases between. CDR3 coding DNA: TGTGCCAGCAGTTACTCGAAGGCGGCTCTGGCGGGTTCACCCCTCCACTTT. Translated: CASSYSKAALAGSPLHF.

This rearrangement joins TRBV19 to TRBJ1-5; 7 positions agree with TRBD1. The CDR3 consists of 15 residues. Trimming removed 5 bases from V and 4 bases from J; junction bases left unmatched: 8. CDR1 and CDR2 from the germline V gene are LNHDA and SQIVND (reference sequence). The CDR3, as DNA: TGTGCCAGTAGTCCCGACAGGGTAGGGAATCAGCCCCAGCATTTT. This encodes CASSPDRVGNQPQHF.

The chain employs TRBV10-2 and TRBJ2-7, with TRBD1 as a possible D gene (5 bases). Germline-derived CDR1 and CDR2 are WSHSY and SAAADI. V lost 4 bases, J lost 3 bases, and 7 bases lay in between. This CDR3 comprises 12 residues. The CDR3 sequence is CASSVDSYEQYF. The DNA for the CDR3 is TGCGCCAGCAGTGTAGACAGCTACGAGCAGTACTTC.